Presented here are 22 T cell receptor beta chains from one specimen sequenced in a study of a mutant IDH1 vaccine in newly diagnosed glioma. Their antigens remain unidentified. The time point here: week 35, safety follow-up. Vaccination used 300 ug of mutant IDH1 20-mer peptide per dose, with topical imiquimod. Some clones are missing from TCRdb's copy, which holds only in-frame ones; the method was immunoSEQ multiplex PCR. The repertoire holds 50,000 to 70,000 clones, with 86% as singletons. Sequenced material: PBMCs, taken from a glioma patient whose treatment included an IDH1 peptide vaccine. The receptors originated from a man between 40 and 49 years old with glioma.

The CDR3 coding sequence is TGTGCCAGCAGCTTAGCAGTCCAACAGCCCCAGCATTTT. Residues: CASSLAVQQPQHF. This chain connects TRBV7-6 to TRBJ1-5; D not resolved. Trimming cost V 0 bases and J 7 bases, with 7 bases left between them. The V gene's germline CDR1 is SGHVS and CDR2 FNYEAQ. The CDR3 consists of 13 residues.

DNA for the CDR3: TGTGCCAGTAGGTGGGACATGAACACCGGGGAGCTGTTTTTT. The encoded protein is CASRWDMNTGELFF. The chain joins TRBV19 to TRBJ2-2; the D gene is possibly TRBD1 (6 bases). The CDR3 runs to 14 residues. The germline CDR1 and CDR2 sequences are LNHDA and SQIVND (reference sequence). Deletions cut 6 bases from V and 1 base from J, with 9 bases between.

The CDR3 reads CASSWGAQAGELFF. The CDR3 DNA reads as TGTGCCAGCAGCTGGGGGGCGCAGGCCGGGGAGCTGTTTTTT. The chain employs TRBV7-2 and TRBJ2-2, with D perhaps being TRBD1 or TRBD2 (6 bases each). Deletions cut 4 bases from V and 6 bases from J, with 12 bases between. Germline values: CDR1 SGHTA, CDR2 FQGNSA. The CDR3 loop spans 14 amino acids.

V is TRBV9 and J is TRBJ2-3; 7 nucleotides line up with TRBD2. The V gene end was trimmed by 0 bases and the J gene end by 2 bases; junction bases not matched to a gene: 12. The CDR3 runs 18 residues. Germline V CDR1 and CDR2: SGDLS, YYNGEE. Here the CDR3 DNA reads TGTGCCAGCAGCGTAGAGGGAGGGGCCCGGGGGAACACAGATACGCAGTATTTT. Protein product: CASSVEGGARGNTDTQYF.

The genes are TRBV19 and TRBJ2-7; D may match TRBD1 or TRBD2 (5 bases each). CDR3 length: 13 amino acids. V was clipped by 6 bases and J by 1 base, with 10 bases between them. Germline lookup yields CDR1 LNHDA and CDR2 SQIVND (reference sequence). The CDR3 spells CASSAGTSYEQYF. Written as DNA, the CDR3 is TGTGCCAGTAGCGCAGGGACGTCCTACGAGCAGTACTTC.

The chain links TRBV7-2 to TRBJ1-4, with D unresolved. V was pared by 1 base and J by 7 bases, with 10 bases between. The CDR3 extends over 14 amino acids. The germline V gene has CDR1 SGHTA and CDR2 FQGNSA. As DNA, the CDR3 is TGTGCCAGCAGCTTAGTTAATTCGCCTGAAAAACTGTTTTTT. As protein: CASSLVNSPEKLFF.

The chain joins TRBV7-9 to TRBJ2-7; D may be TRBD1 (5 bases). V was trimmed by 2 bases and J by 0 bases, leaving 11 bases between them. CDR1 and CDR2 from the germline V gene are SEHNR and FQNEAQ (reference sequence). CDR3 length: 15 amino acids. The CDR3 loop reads CASSLSDISSYEQYF. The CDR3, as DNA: TGTGCCAGCAGCTTATCGGACATCAGCTCCTACGAGCAGTACTTC.

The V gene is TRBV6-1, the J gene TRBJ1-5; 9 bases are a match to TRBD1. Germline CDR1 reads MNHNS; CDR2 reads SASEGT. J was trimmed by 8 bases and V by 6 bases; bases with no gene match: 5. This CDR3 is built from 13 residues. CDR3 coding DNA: TGTGCCAGCAGGTTCGGGACAGGGAAGCCCCAGCATTTT. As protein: CASRFGTGKPQHF.

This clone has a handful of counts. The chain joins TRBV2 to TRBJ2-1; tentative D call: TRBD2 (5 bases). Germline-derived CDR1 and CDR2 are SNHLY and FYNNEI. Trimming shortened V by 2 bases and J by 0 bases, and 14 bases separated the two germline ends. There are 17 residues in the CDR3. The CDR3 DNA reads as TGTGCCAGCAGTGAAATTGGGCGGGTGAGCTCCTACAATGAGCAGTTCTTC. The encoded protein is CASSEIGRVSSYNEQFF. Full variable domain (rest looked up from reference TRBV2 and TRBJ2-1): EPEVTQTPSHQVTQMGQEVILRCVPISNHLYFYWYRQILGQKVEFLVSFYNNEISEKSEIFDDQFSVERPDGSNFTLKIRSTKLEDSAMYFCASSEIGRVSSYNEQFFGPGTRLTVL.

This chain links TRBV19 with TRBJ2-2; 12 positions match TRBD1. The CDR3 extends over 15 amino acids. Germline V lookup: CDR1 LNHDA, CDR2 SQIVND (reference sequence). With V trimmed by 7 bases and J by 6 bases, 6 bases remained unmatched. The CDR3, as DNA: TGTGCCAGTAACTCCGGGACAGGGGGCCCCGGGGAGCTGTTTTTT. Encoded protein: CASNSGTGGPGELFF.

For the CDR3, the DNA is TGCAGCGTGGCCGGGACAGGGGGAATTCAGCCCCAGCATTTT. Residues: CSVAGTGGIQPQHF. The rearrangement links TRBV29-1 to TRBJ1-5; TRBD1 matches 11 bases. The CDR3 extends over 14 amino acids. CDR1 is SQVTM, CDR2 ANQGSEA, per germline. Losses at the gene ends were 6 bases for V and 6 bases for J; bases not matched to a gene: 7.

The CDR3 DNA sequence: TGTGCCAGCAGCGCCAGGCTAGCGGGAGAAGAGACCCAGTACTTC. This gives the protein CASSARLAGEETQYF. V and J are TRBV5-4 and TRBJ2-5; 10 bases line up with TRBD2. Germline V gene data show CDR1 as SGHNT and CDR2 as YYREEE (reference sequence). The CDR3 is 15 amino acids. J lost 3 bases, V lost 4 bases, and 6 bases had no gene match.

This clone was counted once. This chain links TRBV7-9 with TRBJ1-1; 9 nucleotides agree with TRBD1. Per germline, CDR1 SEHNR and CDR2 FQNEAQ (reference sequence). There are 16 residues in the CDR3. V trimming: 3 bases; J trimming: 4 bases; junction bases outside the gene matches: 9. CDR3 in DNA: TGTGCCAGCAGCTTGGGACAGGGTGGTCGTGGCACTGAAGCTTTCTTT. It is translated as CASSLGQGGRGTEAFF. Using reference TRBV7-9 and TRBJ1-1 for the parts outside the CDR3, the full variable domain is DTGVSQNPRHKITKRGQNVTFRCDPISEHNRLYWYRQTLGQGPEFLTYFQNEAQLEKSRLLSDRFSAERPKGSFSTLEIQRTEQGDSAMYLCASSLGQGGRGTEAFFGQGTRLTVV.

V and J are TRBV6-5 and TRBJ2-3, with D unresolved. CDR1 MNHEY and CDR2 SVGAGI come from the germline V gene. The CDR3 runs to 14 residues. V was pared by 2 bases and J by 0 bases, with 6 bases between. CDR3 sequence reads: CASSYRGSTDTQYF. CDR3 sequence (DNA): TGTGCCAGCAGTTACAGAGGCAGCACAGATACGCAGTATTTT.

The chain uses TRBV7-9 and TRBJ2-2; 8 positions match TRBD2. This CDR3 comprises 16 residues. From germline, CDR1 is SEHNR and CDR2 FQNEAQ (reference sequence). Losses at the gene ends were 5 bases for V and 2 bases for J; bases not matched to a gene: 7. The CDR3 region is CASSPLSGANTGELFF. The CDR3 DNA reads TGTGCCAGCAGCCCCCTTAGCGGGGCCAACACCGGGGAGCTGTTTTTT.

This chain's CDR3 is CASSLAPSGIPYNEQFF. The DNA of the CDR3 is TGTGCCAGCAGCTTGGCCCCTAGCGGGATCCCCTACAATGAGCAGTTCTTC. V usage is TRBV11-3 and J usage is TRBJ2-1, with 9 bases lining up with TRBD2. Trimming cost V 3 bases and J 2 bases; bases outside gene matches: 8. Germline CDR1 SGHNT, CDR2 YENEEA. The CDR3 covers 17 residues.

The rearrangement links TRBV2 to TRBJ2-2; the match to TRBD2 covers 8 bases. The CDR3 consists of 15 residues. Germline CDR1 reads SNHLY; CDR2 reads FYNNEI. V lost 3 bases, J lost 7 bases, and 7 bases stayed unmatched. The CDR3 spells CASSEASGSIGELFF. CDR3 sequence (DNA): TGTGCCAGCAGTGAGGCGAGCGGGAGTATCGGGGAGCTGTTTTTT. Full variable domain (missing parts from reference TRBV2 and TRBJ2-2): EPEVTQTPSHQVTQMGQEVILRCVPISNHLYFYWYRQILGQKVEFLVSFYNNEISEKSEIFDDQFSVERPDGSNFTLKIRSTKLEDSAMYFCASSEASGSIGELFFGEGSRLTVL.

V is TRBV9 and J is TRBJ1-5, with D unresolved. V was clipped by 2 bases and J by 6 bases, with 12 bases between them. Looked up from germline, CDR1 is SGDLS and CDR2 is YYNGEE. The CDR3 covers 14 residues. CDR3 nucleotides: TGTGCCAGCAGCGTTTCCTTGACAAGTCAGCCCCAGCATTTT. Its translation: CASSVSLTSQPQHF.

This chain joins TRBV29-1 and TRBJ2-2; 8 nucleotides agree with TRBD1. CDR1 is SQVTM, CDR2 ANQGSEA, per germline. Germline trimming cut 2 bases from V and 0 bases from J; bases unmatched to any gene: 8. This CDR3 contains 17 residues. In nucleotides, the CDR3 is TGCAGCGTTGAACAACACCCGACAGGGGCGAACACCGGGGAGCTGTTTTTT. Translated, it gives CSVEQHPTGANTGELFF.

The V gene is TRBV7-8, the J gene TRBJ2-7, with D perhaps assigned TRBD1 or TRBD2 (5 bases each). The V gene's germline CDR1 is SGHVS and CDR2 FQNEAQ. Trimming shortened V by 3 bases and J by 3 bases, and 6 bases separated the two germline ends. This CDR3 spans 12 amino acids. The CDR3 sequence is CASSLRGYEQYF. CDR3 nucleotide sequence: TGTGCCAGCAGCTTGAGGGGCTACGAGCAGTACTTC.

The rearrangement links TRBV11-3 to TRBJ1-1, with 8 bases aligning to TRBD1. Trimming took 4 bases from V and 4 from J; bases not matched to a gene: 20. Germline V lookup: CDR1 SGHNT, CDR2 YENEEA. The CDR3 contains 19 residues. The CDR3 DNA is TGTGCCAGCAGCTCAAAGACAGGGGCCGAGACGGGGGGGGGCACTGAAGCTTTCTTT. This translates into CASSSKTGAETGGGTEAFF.

CDR3 sequence (DNA): TGTGCCAGCAGTGAAGCAGGGGACCACAATGAGCAGTTCTTC. Amino acid sequence: CASSEAGDHNEQFF. The chain joins TRBV6-1 to TRBJ2-1; perhaps D is TRBD1 or TRBD2 (5 bases each). This CDR3 is built from 14 residues. CDR1 and CDR2 from the germline V gene are MNHNS and SASEGT. V shed 0 bases and J shed 5 bases, with 8 bases lying between them.